The present T cell receptor (beta chain) was sequenced within a study of T cell therapy after organ transplantation. Regarding time point: 20-29 weeks after completion of therapy. About this clone itself: Its specificity is unknown.

TCRdb keeps only in-frame clones here, not all; method: immunoSEQ multiplex PCR. The profile shows some 17,000 clones, 65% to 90% of them singletons. The germline gives CDR1 LGHNA, CDR2 YNFKEQ. The CDR3 has 15 amino acids. The V and J ends lost 0 bases and 8 bases respectively, with 14 bases between them. The V and J genes are TRBV4-2 and TRBJ2-1; D is unclear. The sequencing here drew on CD8+ T cells from blood, taken after autologous CMV-specific T cell therapy. This receptor was identified in a human patient who had received a solid organ transplant and had CMV disease. The graft donor may account for some of the T cells. The CDR3 loop reads CASSQEWSLEDEQFF. The CDR3 DNA sequence: TGTGCCAGCAGCCAAGAATGGTCGCTTGAGGATGAGCAGTTCTTC.